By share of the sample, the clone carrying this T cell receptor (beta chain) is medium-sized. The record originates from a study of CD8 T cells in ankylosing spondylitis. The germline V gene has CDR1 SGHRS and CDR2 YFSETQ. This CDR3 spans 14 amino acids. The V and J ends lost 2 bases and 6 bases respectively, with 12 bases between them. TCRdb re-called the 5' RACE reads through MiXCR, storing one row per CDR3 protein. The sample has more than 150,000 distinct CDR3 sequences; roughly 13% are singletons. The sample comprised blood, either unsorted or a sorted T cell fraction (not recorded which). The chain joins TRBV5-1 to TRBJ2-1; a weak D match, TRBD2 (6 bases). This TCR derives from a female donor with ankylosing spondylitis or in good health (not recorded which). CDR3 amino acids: CASSFLAISNEQFF. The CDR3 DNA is TGCGCCAGCAGCTTTCTAGCGATTTCCAATGAGCAGTTCTTC.